These 20 T cell receptor beta chains were all obtained from the same sample, sequenced in a study of cytomegalovirus exposure and HLA in healthy donors. The PCR employed 60 Vbeta primers together with 13 Jbeta primers. The method was immunoSEQ multiplex PCR; TCRdb's version includes in-frame clones alone and lacks a portion of them. The table shows fewer than 250,000 clones, with 75% to 80% occurring only once. Sample: PBMCs. These receptors originate from a male donor in good health and CMV-seronegative.

The rearrangement joins TRBV6-1 to TRBJ2-7; 8 bases match TRBD1. Unmatched junction bases numbered 5, after V lost 2 bases and J lost 2 bases. Germline loops: CDR1 MNHNS, CDR2 SASEGT. The length of the CDR3 is 15 residues. The CDR3 region has the DNA TGTGCCAGCAGTGAACTGGGACAGGTTACCTACGAGCAGTACTTC. This translates into CASSELGQVTYEQYF.

CDR3 DNA: TGTGCCAGCAGCTTAGGCTCCGGGTACTCCTACGAGCAGTACTTC. Translated: CASSLGSGYSYEQYF. The rearrangement joins TRBV7-2 to TRBJ2-7; D gene ambiguous. Germline V gene lookup returns CDR1 SGHTA and CDR2 FQGNSA. This CDR3 comprises 15 residues. Trimming cost V 1 base and J 0 bases, with 10 bases left between them.

This clone was seen a handful of times. J is TRBJ1-3 and V is TRBV9, with a tentative D call TRBD1 (5 bases). Per germline, CDR1 SGDLS and CDR2 YYNGEE. CDR3 length: 16 amino acids. V was trimmed by 0 bases and J by 0 bases, leaving 10 bases between them. The CDR3 sequence: CASSVDAGNSGNTIYF. CDR3 DNA sequence: TGTGCCAGCAGCGTAGATGCAGGGAACTCTGGAAACACCATATATTTT.

The chain couples TRBV18 to TRBJ2-2, with 9 bases that match TRBD1. This CDR3 is 15 amino acids long. The junction had 3 bases not matched to a gene; V was cut back by 1 base and J by 6 bases. Germline V gene sequence: CDR1 KGHSH, CDR2 LQKENI. The DNA of the CDR3 is TGTGCCAGCTCACCACAACAGGGGGCCGCCGGGGAGCTGTTTTTT. Translating it yields CASSPQQGAAGELFF.

The chain uses TRBV27 and TRBJ2-7, with D maybe TRBD2 (5 bases). Looked up from germline, CDR1 is MNHEY and CDR2 is SMNVEV (reference sequence). The V and J ends lost 5 bases and 3 bases respectively, with 11 bases between them. This CDR3 contains 13 residues. In DNA form, the CDR3 reads TGTGCCAGCAGTCGGGCACTAGTCTACGAGCAGTACTTC. Translated, it gives CASSRALVYEQYF.

The rearrangement uses TRBV2 and TRBJ2-1, with TRBD1 matching 7 bases. Trimming removed 7 bases from V and 3 bases from J; junction bases left unmatched: 3. The CDR3 spans 13 residues. The germline gives CDR1 SNHLY, CDR2 FYNNEI. This chain's CDR3 is CASTGTDYNEQFF. Here the CDR3 DNA reads TGTGCCAGCACCGGGACAGACTACAATGAGCAGTTCTTC.

The sample holds a few counts of this clone. This sequence joins TRBV20-1 and TRBJ2-7; D is uncertain. Germline V gene data show CDR1 as DFQATT and CDR2 as SNEGSKA (reference sequence). The CDR3 extends over 10 amino acids. The V end lost 6 bases, the J end lost 1 base, and 4 bases lay between the germline ends. The CDR3 DNA reads as TGCAGTGCCAGGTCCTACGAGCAGTACTTC. The encoded protein is CSARSYEQYF.

The rearrangement uses TRBV6-5 and TRBJ2-1; D perhaps matches TRBD1 (7 bases). Trimming took off 6 bases at V and 14 bases at J, with 14 bases between the two ends. The CDR3 is made up of 11 amino acids. CDR1 MNHEY and CDR2 SVGAGI come from the germline V gene. CDR3 sequence reads: CASSAGQREFF. CDR3 nucleotides: TGTGCCAGCAGCGCGGGACAGAGGGAGTTCTTC.

The chain recombines TRBV5-5 with TRBJ2-1, with 14 positions matching TRBD2. J was trimmed by 7 bases and V by 3 bases; bases with no gene match: 6. This CDR3 has 16 amino acids. Per the germline V gene, CDR1 is SGHKS and CDR2 is YYEKEE (reference sequence). The CDR3 DNA reads as TGTGCCAGCAGCTCACCGGGACTAGCGGGAGCAAATGAGCAGTTCTTC. The encoded protein is CASSSPGLAGANEQFF.

The CDR3 here is CASSYRRGDLTDTQYF. The CDR3 coding sequence is TGTGCCAGCAGTTACCGGCGGGGGGACCTCACAGATACGCAGTATTTT. The chain couples TRBV6-5 to TRBJ2-3; 8 bases map to TRBD2. The CDR3 totals 16 residues. V gave up 2 bases and J gave up 2 bases; unmatched junction bases: 6. Germline CDR1 is MNHEY and CDR2 is SVGAGI.

This chain connects TRBV28 to TRBJ2-7; 10 bases agree with TRBD1. CDR1 is MDHEN, CDR2 SYDVKM, per germline. This CDR3 contains 15 residues. With 4 bases clipped from V and 5 bases from J, the junction kept 8 bases outside the gene matches. Here the CDR3 reads CASSSTGQGGNEQYF. The CDR3 coding sequence is TGTGCCAGCAGTTCTACTGGACAGGGGGGGAACGAGCAGTACTTC.

The chain joins TRBV27 to TRBJ1-2, with 12 bases lining up with TRBD1. CDR1 is MNHEY, CDR2 SMNVEV, per germline (reference sequence). This CDR3 is 15 amino acids long. Trimming took 3 bases from V and 8 from J; bases not matched to a gene: 7. The CDR3 DNA follows: TGTGCCAGCAGTTTCGGGACAGGGGGCGCGGAGGGCTACACCTTC. Residues: CASSFGTGGAEGYTF.

The genes are TRBV7-9 and TRBJ2-5; 13 bases fit TRBD2. Germline CDR1 and CDR2: SEHNR and FQNEAQ (reference sequence). There are 18 residues in the CDR3. Unmatched junction bases numbered 5, after V lost 0 bases and J lost 1 base. CDR3 bases: TGTGCCAGCAGCTTAGCGGTACGACTAGCGGGGGGCCAAGAGACCCAGTACTTC. Translation: CASSLAVRLAGGQETQYF.

V usage is TRBV9 and J usage is TRBJ1-3, with D possibly matching TRBD1 (5 bases). Trimming took 1 base from V and 0 from J, leaving 14 bases between them. CDR1 is SGDLS, CDR2 YYNGEE, per germline. This CDR3 spans 17 amino acids. The CDR3 region is CASSVNKGLPSGNTIYF. CDR3 in DNA: TGTGCCAGCAGCGTAAACAAGGGACTCCCCTCTGGAAACACCATATATTTT.

The chain joins TRBV27 to TRBJ2-3; 8 positions agree with TRBD2. CDR1 MNHEY and CDR2 SMNVEV come from the germline V gene (reference sequence). The CDR3 loop spans 16 amino acids. V was clipped by 3 bases and J by 2 bases; unmatched bases: 7. For the CDR3, the DNA is TGTGCCAGCAGTTTCATCCTTAGCGGGGTCACAGATACGCAGTATTTT. Translation: CASSFILSGVTDTQYF.

The gene calls are TRBV7-2 and TRBJ2-5, with 7 bases identical to TRBD1. The V segment lost 1 base and the J segment 5 bases; nucleotides outside the gene matches: 7. Germline V lookup: CDR1 SGHTA, CDR2 FQGNSA. This CDR3 contains 15 residues. CDR3 sequence reads: CASSLGDRRDETQYF. The CDR3 nucleotides read TGTGCCAGCAGCTTAGGGGACAGACGGGACGAGACCCAGTACTTC.

The CDR3 nucleotides read TGTGCCAGTGGCAGCAGGGGTGATAATTCACCCCTCCACTTT. Protein product: CASGSRGDNSPLHF. This chain joins TRBV19 and TRBJ1-6; D is possibly TRBD1 (6 bases). Germline CDR1 and CDR2: LNHDA and SQIVND (reference sequence). The CDR3 has 14 amino acids. V dropped 8 bases and J dropped 5 bases, with 13 bases sitting between them.

The chain uses TRBV4-3 and TRBJ2-7, with D tentatively TRBD1 (6 bases). Trimming stripped 4 bases from V and 7 bases from J, with 20 bases between. Germline V gene lookup returns CDR1 LGHNA and CDR2 YSLEER. This CDR3 spans 15 amino acids. In DNA form, the CDR3 reads TGCGCCAGCAGCCGCCTCGCCGCAGGGGTGGGGGAGCAGTACTTC. Translating gives CASSRLAAGVGEQYF.

This clone has just one count. The chain couples TRBV2 to TRBJ2-7; tentative D call: TRBD2 (6 bases). V lost 5 bases to trimming and J lost 3 bases, with 8 bases between them. The CDR3 is made up of 12 amino acids. Per germline, CDR1 SNHLY and CDR2 FYNNEI. CDR3 amino acids: CASSTGSYEQYF. The CDR3 DNA is TGTGCCAGCAGTACCGGGAGCTACGAGCAGTACTTC.

Only a few counts were recorded for this clone. This chain uses TRBV6-4 with TRBJ1-2; unclear D gene. The CDR3 is 15 residues long. Germline values: CDR1 MRHNA, CDR2 SNTAGT. V lost 0 bases to trimming and J lost 6 bases, with 14 bases between them. CDR3 in DNA: TGTGCCAGCAGTGACTCCACCGAGGGTGGGGATGGCTACACCTTC. This sequence encodes CASSDSTEGGDGYTF.